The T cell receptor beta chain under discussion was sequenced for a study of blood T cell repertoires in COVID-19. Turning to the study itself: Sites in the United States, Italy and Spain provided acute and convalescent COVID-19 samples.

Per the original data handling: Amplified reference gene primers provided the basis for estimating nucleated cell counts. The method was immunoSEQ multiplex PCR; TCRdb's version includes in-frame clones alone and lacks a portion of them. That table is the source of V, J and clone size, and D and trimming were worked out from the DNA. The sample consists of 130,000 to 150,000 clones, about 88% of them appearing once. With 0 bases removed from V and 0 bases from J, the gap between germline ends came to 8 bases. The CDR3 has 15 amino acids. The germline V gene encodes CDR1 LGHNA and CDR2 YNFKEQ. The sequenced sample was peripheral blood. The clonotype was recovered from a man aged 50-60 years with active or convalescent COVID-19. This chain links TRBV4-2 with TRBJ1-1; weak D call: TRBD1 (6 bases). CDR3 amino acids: CASSQEPGVNTEAFF. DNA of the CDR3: TGTGCCAGCAGCCAAGAACCAGGGGTGAACACTGAAGCTTTCTTT.